A selection of T cell receptor beta chains follows, all from one sample in a study of shared clonotypes between healthy human individuals. Here immunoSEQ multiplex PCR was the method, and the copy in TCRdb shows in-frame clones only, minus some. The sample has about 1,900,000 clones, about 95% seen once. Sequences were obtained from naive CD8+ T cells sorted from blood. The receptor set was obtained from a man aged 18-30 years in good health. Both conserved end residues are part of each CDR3. The D gene is left open where the match is weak. Clone size is not always given. Where it is, it says once, few, many or a class for expanded clones.

>TRBD2|-|TRBV15|TRBJ2-1
CATSRAGLASGNEQFF
TGTGCCACCAGCAGGGCCGGACTAGCGTCGGGCAATGAGCAGTTCTTC
>TRBD1|-|TRBV28|TRBJ1-6
CASSPRQGRYDSPLHF
TGTGCCAGCAGTCCGCGACAGGGACGGTATGATTCACCCCTCCACTTT
>TRBD1|-|TRBV9|TRBJ1-4
CASSTGQAANEKLFF
TGTGCCAGCAGCACCGGACAGGCGGCTAATGAAAAACTGTTTTTT
>TRBD1|-|TRBV27|TRBJ2-7
CASSRAGTGHYEQYF
TGTGCCAGCAGTCGAGCCGGGACAGGGCATTACGAGCAGTACTTC
>-|once|TRBV9|TRBJ1-4
CASSPGESEKLFF
TGTGCCAGCAGCCCGGGGGAGTCAGAAAAACTGTTTTTT
>TRBD1|once|TRBV23-1|TRBJ1-5
CASSHQDRSNQPQHF
TGCGCCAGCAGTCATCAGGACAGGAGCAATCAGCCCCAGCATTTT
>TRBD2|once|TRBV6-5|TRBJ2-1
CASSYGTSFNEQFF
TGTGCCAGCAGTTACGGGACTAGCTTTAATGAGCAGTTCTTC
>-|-|TRBV2|TRBJ2-5
CASSEPDREETQYF
TGTGCCAGCAGTGAACCTGATAGGGAAGAGACCCAGTACTTC
>-|once|TRBV28|TRBJ1-2
CASSLTDYGYTF
TGTGCCAGCAGTTTGACAGACTATGGCTACACCTTC
>TRBD1|-|TRBV29-1|TRBJ2-7
CSVEGTGETYEQYF
TGCAGCGTGGAAGGGACAGGGGAAACCTACGAGCAGTACTTC
>-|-|TRBV4-2|TRBJ2-5
CASSQYPGGAEGETQYF
TGTGCCAGCAGCCAATACCCGGGCGGGGCCGAGGGGGAGACCCAGTACTTC
>-|-|TRBV7-3|TRBJ2-3
CASQEDRTDTQYF
TGTGCCAGCCAGGAGGACCGCACAGATACGCAGTATTTT
>-|-|TRBV6-5|TRBJ2-5
CASSTYGTPTETQYF
TGTGCCAGCAGTACGTACGGGACACCTACGGAGACCCAGTACTTC
>-|-|TRBV14|TRBJ2-2
CASSQGVSAVNTGELFF
TGTGCCAGCAGCCAAGGTGTTTCAGCGGTGAACACCGGGGAGCTGTTTTTT
>TRBD1|-|TRBV5-1|TRBJ1-1
CASSLDRGDSPETEAFF
TGCGCCAGCAGCTTGGACCGGGGGGACAGCCCGGAGACTGAAGCTTTCTTT
>-|-|TRBV30|TRBJ1-4
CAGWGRGKLFF
TGTGCCGGATGGGGAAGAGGGAAACTATTTTTT